Below, 9 T cell receptor beta chains from the same sample are listed, as sequenced in a study of regulatory T cells in long-lasting Graves disease. Time point given: newly diagnosed GD, antithyroid drugs for less than 3 months. Making the TCR library involved RNA that had been extracted from PBMCs. HTBI primers from iRepertoire and Arm-PCR of CDR3 regions yielded the TCR beta libraries. TCRdb fed the multiplex PCR reads into MiXCR, producing one record per CDR3 protein. The sample contains some 250,000 distinct CDR3 sequences, about 18% of which appear only once. This sample was also put to use in a study of T cells in Graves' hyperthyroidism and ophthalmopathy.

The source material was peripheral blood mononuclear cells (PBMCs), sampled at new diagnosis, from a patient treated with antithyroid drugs. The source is a woman aged 25 to 39 with Graves disease.

This clonotype appeared many times. The chain is built from TRBV29-1 and TRBJ2-7; D ambiguous. The V and J ends lost 4 bases and 0 bases respectively, with 4 bases between them. The germline gives CDR1 SQVTM, CDR2 ANQGSEA. The CDR3 length is 11 residues. DNA for the CDR3: TGCAGCGTTGGGACCTCCTACGAGCAGTACTTC. Encoded protein: CSVGTSYEQYF.

The count of this clonotype is one. The chain uses TRBV20-1 and TRBJ1-2; a weak D match, TRBD1 (6 bases). The CDR3 spans 16 residues. Germline V gene sequence: CDR1 DFQATT, CDR2 SNEGSKA (reference sequence). Trimming shortened V by 5 bases and J by 1 base, and 20 bases separated the two germline ends. The CDR3 sequence: CSAPPTGTSGNYGYTF. The CDR3 DNA is TGCAGTGCTCCCCCGACGGGGACATCCGGTAACTATGGCTACACCTTC.

The chain employs TRBV5-5 and TRBJ2-7, with 14 bases fitting TRBD2. Germline loops: CDR1 SGHKS, CDR2 YYEKEE (reference sequence). V was clipped by 3 bases and J by 4 bases; unmatched bases: 3. The CDR3 extends over 15 amino acids. The CDR3 protein is CASSWTSGGIYEQYF. Written as DNA, the CDR3 is TGTGCCAGCAGCTGGACTAGCGGGGGGATTTACGAGCAGTACTTC.

Points on this clonotype: The CDR3 end shows no conserved phenylalanine or tryptophan, and so a read error is likely. The CDR3 protein is CASSQVERSSYNEQFL. The CDR3, as DNA: TGCGCCAGCAGCCAAGTTGAACGGAGCTCCTACAATGAGCAGTTCCTC. V is TRBV4-1 and J is TRBJ2-1; D call uncertain. The V end was cut by 1 base, the J end by 0 bases, with 10 bases between. This CDR3 is built from 16 residues. Germline V CDR1 and CDR2: MGHRA, YSYEKL.

This clonotype was found many times. V and J are TRBV5-1 and TRBJ1-1, with a tentative D call TRBD1 (6 bases). CDR3 length equals 16 residues. Trimming removed 0 bases from V and 5 bases from J, with 17 bases in between. The germline V gene encodes CDR1 SGHRS and CDR2 YFSETQ. The CDR3, as DNA: TGCGCCAGCAGCTTGGGACAGGCCTTGGGGCGAACTGAAGCTTTCTTT. Residues: CASSLGQALGRTEAFF. The full variable domain, completed using reference TRBV5-1 and TRBJ1-1, is KAGVTQTPRYLIKTRGQQVTLSCSPISGHRSVSWYQQTPGQGLQFLFEYFSETQRNKGNFPGRFSGRQFSNSRSEMNVSTLELGDSALYLCASSLGQALGRTEAFFGQGTRLTVV.

This clonotype has at least ten counts. The rearrangement joins TRBV20-1 to TRBJ2-7; TRBD2 aligns across 10 bases. The CDR3 length is 14 residues. Germline CDR1 reads DFQATT; CDR2 reads SNEGSKA (reference sequence). The V segment lost 3 bases and the J segment 5 bases; nucleotides outside the gene matches: 7. CDR3 bases: TGCAGTGCTAGGGGTGAGCGGGGGGGCAACGAGCAGTACTTC. Protein: CSARGERGGNEQYF.

The chain employs TRBV19 and TRBJ2-1, with D possibly TRBD2 on 7 matching bases. The germline CDR1 and CDR2 sequences are LNHDA and SQIVND (reference sequence). The CDR3 has 17 amino acids. The germline V and J ends were trimmed by 4 bases and 7 bases, with 23 bases remaining between them. CDR3 bases: TGTGCCAGTAGTAAAATCCAAGGGGGGGGAAAAATGAATGAGCAGTTCTTC. Its translation: CASSKIQGGGKMNEQFF.

This chain connects TRBV2 to TRBJ2-7, with D perhaps matching TRBD1 (6 bases). V was shortened by 3 bases and J by 2 bases, with 11 bases between the two germline ends. Germline V gene data show CDR1 as SNHLY and CDR2 as FYNNEI. CDR3 length: 14 amino acids. Here the CDR3 reads CASSDGTYPYEQYF. Written as DNA, the CDR3 is TGTGCCAGCAGTGACGGGACATACCCCTACGAGCAGTACTTC. The full variable domain, completed using reference TRBV2 and TRBJ2-7, is EPEVTQTPSHQVTQMGQEVILRCVPISNHLYFYWYRQILGQKVEFLVSFYNNEISEKSEIFDDQFSVERPDGSNFTLKIRSTKLEDSAMYFCASSDGTYPYEQYFGPGTRLTVT.

Concerning this clonotype itself: Germline and junction disagree at one end, which may indicate a read error. The chain has TRBV12-3 or TRBV12-4 and TRBJ2-1; D may be TRBD2 (6 bases). CDR3 length: 16 amino acids. The CDR3 coding sequence is TGTGCCAGCAGTCTTAGCGGACGGTACTCCTACAATGAGCAATTCTTC. This translates into CASSLSGRYSYNEQFF.